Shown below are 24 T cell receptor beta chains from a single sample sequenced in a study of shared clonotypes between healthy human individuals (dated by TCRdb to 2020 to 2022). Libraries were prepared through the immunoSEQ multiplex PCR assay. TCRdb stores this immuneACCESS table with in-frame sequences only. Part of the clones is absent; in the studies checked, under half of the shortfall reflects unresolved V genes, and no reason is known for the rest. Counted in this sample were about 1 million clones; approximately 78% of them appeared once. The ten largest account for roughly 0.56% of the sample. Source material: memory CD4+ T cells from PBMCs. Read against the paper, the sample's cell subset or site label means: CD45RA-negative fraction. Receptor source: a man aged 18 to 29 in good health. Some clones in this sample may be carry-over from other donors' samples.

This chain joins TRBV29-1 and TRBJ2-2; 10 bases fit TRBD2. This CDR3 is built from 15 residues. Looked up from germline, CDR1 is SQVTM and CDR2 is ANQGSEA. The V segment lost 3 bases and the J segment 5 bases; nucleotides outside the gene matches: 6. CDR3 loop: CSVDRSGGSTGELFF. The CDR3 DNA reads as TGCAGCGTTGACCGTAGCGGGGGGAGTACCGGGGAGCTGTTTTTT.

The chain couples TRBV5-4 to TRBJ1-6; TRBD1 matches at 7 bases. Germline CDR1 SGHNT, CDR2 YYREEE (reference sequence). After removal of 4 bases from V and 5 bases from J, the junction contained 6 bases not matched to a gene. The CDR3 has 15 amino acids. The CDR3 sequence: CASSPGGRNNSPLHF. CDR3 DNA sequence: TGTGCCAGCAGCCCAGGGGGGAGAAATAATTCACCCCTCCACTTT. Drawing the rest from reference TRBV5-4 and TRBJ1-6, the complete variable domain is ETGVTQSPTHLIKTRGQQVTLRCSSQSGHNTVSWYQQALGQGPQFIFQYYREEENGRGNFPPRFSGLQFPNYSSELNVNALELDDSALYLCASSPGGRNNSPLHFGNGTRLTVT.

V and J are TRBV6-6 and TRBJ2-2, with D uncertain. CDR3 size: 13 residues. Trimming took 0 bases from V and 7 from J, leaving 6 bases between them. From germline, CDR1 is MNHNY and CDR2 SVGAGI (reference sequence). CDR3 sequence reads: CASSYSGIGELFF. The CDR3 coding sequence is TGTGCCAGCAGTTACTCCGGTATCGGGGAGCTGTTTTTT.

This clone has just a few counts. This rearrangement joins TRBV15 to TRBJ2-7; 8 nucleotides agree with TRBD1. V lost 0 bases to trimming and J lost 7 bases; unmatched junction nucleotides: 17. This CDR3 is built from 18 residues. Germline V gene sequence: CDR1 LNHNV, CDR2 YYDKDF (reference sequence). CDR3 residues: CATSRDFPGQAIFKEQYF. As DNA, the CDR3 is TGTGCCACCAGCAGAGACTTTCCGGGACAGGCTATCTTCAAGGAGCAGTACTTC. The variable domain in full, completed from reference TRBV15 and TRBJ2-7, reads DAMVIQNPRYQVTQFGKPVTLSCSQTLNHNVMYWYQQKSSQAPKLLFHYYDKDFNNEADTPDNFQSRRPNTSFCFLDIRSPGLGDTAMYLCATSRDFPGQAIFKEQYFGPGTRLTVT.

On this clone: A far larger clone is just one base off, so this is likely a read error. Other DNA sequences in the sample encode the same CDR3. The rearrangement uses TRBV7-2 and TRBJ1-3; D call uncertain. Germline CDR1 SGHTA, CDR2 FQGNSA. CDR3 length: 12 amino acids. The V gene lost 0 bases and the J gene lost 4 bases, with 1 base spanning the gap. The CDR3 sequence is CASSLAGNTIYF. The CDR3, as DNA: TGTGCCAGCAGCTTAGCCGGAAACACCATATATTTT.

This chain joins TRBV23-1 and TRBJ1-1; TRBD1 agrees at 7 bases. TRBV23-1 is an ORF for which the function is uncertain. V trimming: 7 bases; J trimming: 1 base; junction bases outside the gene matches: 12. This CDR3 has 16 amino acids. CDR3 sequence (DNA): TGCGCCAGCATACCGACAGGGACAAAGAGGAACACTGAAGCTTTCTTT. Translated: CASIPTGTKRNTEAFF.

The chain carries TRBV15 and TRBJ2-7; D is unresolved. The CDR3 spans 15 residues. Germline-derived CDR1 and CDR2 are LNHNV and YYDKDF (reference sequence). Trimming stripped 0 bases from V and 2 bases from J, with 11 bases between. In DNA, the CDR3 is TGTGCCACCAGCAGAGAGAAGGGCCCAACCTACGAGCAGTACTTC. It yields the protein CATSREKGPTYEQYF.

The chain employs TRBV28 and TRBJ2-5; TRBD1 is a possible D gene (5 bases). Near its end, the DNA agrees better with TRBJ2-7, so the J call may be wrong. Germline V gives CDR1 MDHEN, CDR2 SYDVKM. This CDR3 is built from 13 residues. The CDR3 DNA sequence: TGTGCCAGCAGTTCACCAGGGTCCTACGAGCAGTACTTC. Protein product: CASSSPGSYEQYF.

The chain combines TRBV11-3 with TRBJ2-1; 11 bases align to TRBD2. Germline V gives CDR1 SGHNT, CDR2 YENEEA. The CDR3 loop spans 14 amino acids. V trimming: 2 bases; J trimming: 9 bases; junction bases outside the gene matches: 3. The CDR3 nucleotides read TGTGCCAGCAGCTTACTAGCGGGAGGCGGTGAGCAGTTCTTC. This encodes CASSLLAGGGEQFF.

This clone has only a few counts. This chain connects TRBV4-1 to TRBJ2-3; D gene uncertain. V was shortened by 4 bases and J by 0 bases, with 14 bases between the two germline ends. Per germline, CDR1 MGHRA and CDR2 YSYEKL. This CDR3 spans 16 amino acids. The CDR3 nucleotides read TGCGCCAGCAGCCCCGCCCAGGACCTAAGCACAGATACGCAGTATTTT. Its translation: CASSPAQDLSTDTQYF.

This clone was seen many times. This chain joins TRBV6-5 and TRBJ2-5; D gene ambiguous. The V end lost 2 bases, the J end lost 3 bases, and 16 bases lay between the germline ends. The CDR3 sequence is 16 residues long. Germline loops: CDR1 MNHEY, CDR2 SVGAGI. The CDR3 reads CASSYNSAGSEETQYF. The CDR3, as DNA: TGTGCCAGCAGTTACAATTCGGCAGGATCGGAAGAGACCCAGTACTTC.

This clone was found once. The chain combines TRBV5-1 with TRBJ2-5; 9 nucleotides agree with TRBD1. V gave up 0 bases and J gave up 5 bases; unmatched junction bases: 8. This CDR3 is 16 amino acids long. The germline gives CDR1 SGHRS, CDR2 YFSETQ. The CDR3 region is CASSLVGQGTRETQYF. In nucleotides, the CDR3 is TGCGCCAGCAGCTTGGTGGGACAGGGCACGAGGGAGACCCAGTACTTC.

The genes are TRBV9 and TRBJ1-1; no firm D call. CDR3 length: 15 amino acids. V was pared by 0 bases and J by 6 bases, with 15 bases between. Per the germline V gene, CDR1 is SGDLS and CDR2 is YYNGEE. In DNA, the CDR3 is TGTGCCAGCAGCGTAGAGCCGGGTGTCGTCGCTGAAGCTTTCTTT. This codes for CASSVEPGVVAEAFF.

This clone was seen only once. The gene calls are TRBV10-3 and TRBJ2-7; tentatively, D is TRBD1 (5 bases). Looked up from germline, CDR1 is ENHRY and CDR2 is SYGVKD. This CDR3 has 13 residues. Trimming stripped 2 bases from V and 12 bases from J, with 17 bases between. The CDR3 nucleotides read TGTGCCATCAGTGAGCCAGGGCGCTTTTCCCCGTACTTC. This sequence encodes CAISEPGRFSPYF.

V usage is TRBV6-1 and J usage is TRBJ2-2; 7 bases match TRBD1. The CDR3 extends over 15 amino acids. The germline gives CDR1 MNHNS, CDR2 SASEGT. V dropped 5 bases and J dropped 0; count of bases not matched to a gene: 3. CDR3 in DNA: TGTGCCAGCAGTCCCGGGACAGCGAACACCGGGGAGCTGTTTTTT. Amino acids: CASSPGTANTGELFF.

CDR3 protein: CASSAASGIGGELFF. Here the CDR3 DNA reads TGTGCCAGCAGCGCGGCTAGCGGGATCGGTGGGGAGCTGTTTTTT. The rearrangement uses TRBV9 and TRBJ2-2; 9 bases map to TRBD2. Unmatched junction bases numbered 8, after V lost 3 bases and J lost 8 bases. Germline CDR1 SGDLS, CDR2 YYNGEE. The CDR3 extends over 15 amino acids. The entire variable domain, with the rest obtained from reference TRBV9 and TRBJ2-2, is as follows: DSGVTQTPKHLITATGQRVTLRCSPRSGDLSVYWYQQSLDQGLQFLIQYYNGEERAKGNILERFSAQQFPDLHSELNLSSLELGDSALYFCASSAASGIGGELFFGEGSRLTVL.

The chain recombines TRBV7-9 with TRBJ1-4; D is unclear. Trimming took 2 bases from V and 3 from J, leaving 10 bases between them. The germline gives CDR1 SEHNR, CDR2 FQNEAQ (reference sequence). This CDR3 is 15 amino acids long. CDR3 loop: CASSLYSGSNEKLFF. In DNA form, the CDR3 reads TGTGCCAGCAGCTTATATTCGGGGTCTAATGAAAAACTGTTTTTT.

The DNA of the CDR3 is TGTGCCAGCAGCTTGGGGACAGCAGCCAGCTACGAGCAGTACTTC. Protein sequence: CASSLGTAASYEQYF. This chain uses TRBV5-8 with TRBJ2-7, with TRBD1 as a possible D gene (6 bases). The CDR3 extends over 15 amino acids. Per the germline V gene, CDR1 is SGHTS and CDR2 is YDEGEE. Trimming took 0 bases from V and 3 from J, leaving 13 bases between them.

CDR3 amino acids: CASSGPGQARYTF. CDR3 sequence (DNA): TGTGCCAGCAGCGGACCCGGACAGGCCCGCTACACCTTC. The chain recombines TRBV9 with TRBJ1-2; 7 positions agree with TRBD1. Germline trimming cut 3 bases from V and 9 bases from J; bases unmatched to any gene: 8. Germline-derived CDR1 and CDR2 are SGDLS and YYNGEE. The length of the CDR3 is 13 residues.

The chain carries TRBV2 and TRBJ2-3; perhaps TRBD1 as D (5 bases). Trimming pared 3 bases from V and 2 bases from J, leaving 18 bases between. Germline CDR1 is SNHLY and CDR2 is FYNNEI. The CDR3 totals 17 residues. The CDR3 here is CASSESIWGQTTDTQYF. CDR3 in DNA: TGTGCCAGCAGTGAGAGTATTTGGGGCCAAACCACAGATACGCAGTATTTT. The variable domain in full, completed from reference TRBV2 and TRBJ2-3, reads EPEVTQTPSHQVTQMGQEVILRCVPISNHLYFYWYRQILGQKVEFLVSFYNNEISEKSEIFDDQFSVERPDGSNFTLKIRSTKLEDSAMYFCASSESIWGQTTDTQYFGPGTRLTVL.

CDR3 sequence (DNA): TGTGCTAGTGGTTTGGTCCTAGCGAGCCCCTCCTACAATGAGCAGTTCTTC. Translation gives CASGLVLASPSYNEQFF. The gene calls are TRBV12-5 and TRBJ2-1, with a tentative D call TRBD2 (6 bases). The CDR3 spans 17 residues. V was clipped by 0 bases and J by 0 bases, with 12 bases between them. In germline, CDR1 is LGHNT, CDR2 FRNRAP. The whole variable domain, filled in from reference TRBV12-5 and TRBJ2-1, reads DARVTQTPRHKVTEMGQEVTMRCQPILGHNTVFWYRQTMMQGLELLAYFRNRAPLDDSGMPKDRFSAEMPDATLATLKIQPSEPRDSAVYFCASGLVLASPSYNEQFFGPGTRLTVL.

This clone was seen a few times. CDR3 nucleotide sequence: TGTGCCAGCAGCTACCCCCAAGAGACCCAGTACTTC. Its translation is CASSYPQETQYF. This chain joins TRBV6-1 and TRBJ2-5; unclear D gene. The CDR3 consists of 12 residues. Per germline, CDR1 MNHNS and CDR2 SASEGT. With 6 bases removed from V and 1 base from J, the gap between germline ends came to 6 bases.

The CDR3 DNA reads as TGTGCCAGTAGCAGACAGGGGGCTAACTATGGCTACACCTTC. Protein product: CASSRQGANYGYTF. The chain uses TRBV19 and TRBJ1-2, with 9 positions matching TRBD1. The CDR3 has 14 amino acids. V lost 6 bases and J lost 0; bases outside the gene matches: 2. Germline loops: CDR1 LNHDA, CDR2 SQIVND (reference sequence).

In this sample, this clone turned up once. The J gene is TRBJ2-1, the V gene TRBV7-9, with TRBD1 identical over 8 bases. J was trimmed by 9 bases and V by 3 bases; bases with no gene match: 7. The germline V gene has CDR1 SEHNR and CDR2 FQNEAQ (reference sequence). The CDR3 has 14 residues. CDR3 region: CASSLRTGYGEQFF. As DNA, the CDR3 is TGTGCCAGCAGCTTGAGGACAGGGTATGGTGAGCAGTTCTTC.